This T cell receptor (beta chain) was found in a study of cytomegalovirus exposure and HLA in healthy donors (dated by TCRdb to about 2017). For context, the study as a whole: An earlier analysis of some 550 of the donors reported 250 to 300 Gb of sequence data and some 120 million unique TCR beta sequences from roughly 200 million T cells. About 310 gigabases of sequencing data and 70 million to 100 million unique TCR sequences were included in an early release covering roughly 700 HLA-typed donors. The genetic ancestry cluster associated with self-reported Caucasian donors included 81% of the roughly 360 genotyped donors. The study was designed to test whether signatures of past pathogen exposure could be identified by cataloging public T cell receptors. The study profiled the T cell repertoires of around 700 subjects by immunosequencing and related them to cytomegalovirus serostatus. A separate validation cohort of 100 to 150 different subjects was used in addition to the roughly 620-subject first cohort. High-throughput TCR immunosequencing, statistical association of individual TCRs with disease status, and machine learning were combined to predict cytomegalovirus infection status. A later analysis re-analyzed previously published TCR beta repertoires from several hundred donors and added high-resolution HLA genotyping to study TCR occurrence patterns. In the later analysis, no new phenotypic data were used to find candidate immune exposures; instead, reliance was placed on TCR beta sequences and their occurrence across donors. To decide whether each TCR beta V gene segment behaved as functional or pseudogenic, an earlier analysis of 587 of the donors relied on high-throughput TCR beta sequencing. Alongside the repertoire data, information on donor age, sex, ethnicity and CMV serostatus was compiled. In a later genetic analysis, genome-wide SNP genotypes for about three fifths of the 666 donors were used, and that subset was treated as a discovery cohort. Every discovery cohort repertoire had been produced on one sequencing platform. HLA typing covered class I and class II loci at four-digit resolution. The number of typed donors differed by locus: about 620-630 for A, B, C, DRB1 and DQB1; 500 to 550 for DQA1; approximately 610 for DPA1; and roughly 470 for DPB1. Because of strong linkage in the cohort, roughly five DR-DQ haplotypes were treated as single units for association and clustering. Among 398 genotyped donors of the cohort, an average of approximately 240,000 unique TCR beta nucleotide sequences was sequenced per donor, of which approximately 19% were non-productive. Study-level results and caveats: Over 15 rarely observed V segments, including chromosome 9 orphons, were excluded from the earlier analysis of almost 600 of the donors because counts were too low. According to a later analysis, parvovirus B19, influenza, CMV and Epstein-Barr virus appeared linked to several top co-occurrence clusters. For the cohort, immune exposure information was limited to CMV serostatus. In both the original and validation cohorts, the classifier was reported to diagnose cytomegalovirus status with high specificity and sensitivity. Compared with equally common non-associated chains, HLA-associated TCR beta chains in a later analysis were more clonally expanded and had lower generation probabilities. In a later genetic analysis, a missense DCLRE1C variant was associated with V-gene and J-gene trimming of TCR beta chains, and the association was replicated in an independent cohort. According to a later genetic analysis, donors in an Asian-associated ancestry cluster had fewer N-insertions in productive TCRs than the approximately 610-donor mean. HLA typing was unavailable for some donors at each locus, so association tests used only the typed subset. Presence/absence analyses assumed roughly uniform sequencing depth across donors, an assumption that may not hold. According to the authors, the approach could potentially be generalized to other disease states and immunological phenotypes. In an earlier analysis of about 600 of the donors, most TCR beta V segments appeared in productive rearrangements about 87% or about 30% of the time, broadly matching IMGT annotations. Linkage disequilibrium might explain the correlated functional status among segregating V segments, but an unknown experimental factor could not be excluded. Three of the identified cytomegalovirus-associated TCR beta chains were confirmed in vitro to be specific for cytomegalovirus antigens. Some IMGT-functional V segments, including TRBV6-2 and TRBV6-3, could not be distinguished by the 87-base-pair reads and were therefore excluded. Only TCR beta chains were sequenced in this cohort, and the absence of alpha or paired-chain data limited detectable features. Most TCR sequences were seen in very few donors, while some public TCRs were found in many individuals. At a false discovery rate of 0.05, a later analysis linked 16,951 TCR beta sequences to specific HLA alleles. A further reported finding was that TCR beta sequences accurately predicted the HLA-A and HLA-B alleles for most subjects in the first cohort. A total of 150 to 200 TCR beta chains were listed by the study as associated with cytomegalovirus. Assigning TCR associations to individual alleles was difficult when HLA alleles, especially DR and DQ, strongly co-occurred. A group of highly shared sequence variants was considered likely to be a technical artifact of the sequencing pipeline. A later analysis found that TCR association rates varied across HLA loci, with DRB1 alleles showing the most associated TCRs and HLA-C alleles the fewest. In a later analysis, most CMV-associated TCR beta chains were found to appear HLA-restricted, with HLA associations seemingly driven largely by CMV exposure.

Library preparation was by the immunoSEQ multiplex PCR assay. For the multiplex PCR, a mixture combining 60 forward primers for TCR Vbeta segments and 13 reverse primers for TCR Jbeta segments was used. The CDR3 region of rearranged TCR beta genes was amplified from genomic DNA with a multiplex PCR assay. The amplified TCR beta libraries were sequenced on the Illumina HiSeq System as 87-base-pair reads. Per the authors' processing: In a later analysis, some 80 million unique TCR beta chains were counted across the 500 to 850 repertoires, and around 11 million of these chains were shared by at least two donors. A nearest-neighbor algorithm error-corrected the raw reads and collapsed the reads into unique sequences, merging closely related sequences to remove PCR and sequencing errors. CDR3 sequences were aligned to IMGT reference sequences to assign V, D and J gene segments. For a sequence to be retained, a match of at least six nucleotides was required to both a V gene segment and a J gene segment. A rearrangement was called productive if the CDR3 had no stop codons and remained in frame with V and J, and every other rearrangement was called non-productive. Following IMGT convention, CDR3 was defined as the stretch from the second conserved V-encoded cysteine up to the conserved J-encoded phenylalanine. Sequences without an unambiguous match to a single V gene segment were excluded from the earlier analysis of about 640 of the donors. An earlier analysis of over 450 of the donors classified V segments as functional when productive rearrangements were above 56.7% and as segregating when the standard deviation between donors was above 5%. A statistical classification framework was built for diagnosing cytomegalovirus status from the catalog of TCR beta chain sequences. In a later analysis, V and J genes were assigned by comparing TCR nucleotide sequences against IMGT/GENE-DB human TR gene sequences. A later analysis assigned CDR3 sequences and most-parsimonious VDJ recombination scenarios with the TCRdist pipeline. In a later analysis, each TCR beta chain was defined by its CDR3 amino acid sequence together with its V-gene family, and reads without a unique V-gene family were excluded. In a later analysis, some 600 highly shared, low-generation-probability nucleotide sequences were removed to address suspected cross-contamination and a sequencing artifact. In a later analysis, a clonal expansion index for each public chain was calculated from normalized within-repertoire ranks of inferred template counts. Generation probabilities in a later analysis came from a VDJ recombination model fitted to out-of-frame rearrangements, and those results were checked against IGoR. In a later analysis, TCR-TCR, TCR-HLA and TCR-CMV co-occurrence was scored with hypergeometric tests, and a repertoire-size bias correction was applied to TCR pairs. To estimate false discovery rates, a later analysis permuted the HLA or CMV assignments 20 times. In a later analysis, co-occurring TCRs were grouped using DBSCAN, and TCRdist sequence similarity was added for clustering within HLA-allele-positive subsets. Co-occurrence clustering excluded repertoires with fewer than 30,000 or more than 120,000 public chains, plus five with anomalous nucleotide sharing. What TCRdb holds here is the immuneACCESS table cut down to in-frame rearrangements. Part of the clones is not present; checked against another copy, under half of the missing clones reflect an unresolved V gene, and the others are unexplained. Clonal size and the V and J genes are those of that table, whereas D and trimming came from the DNA. The table held for this sample gives some 130,000 clones. The biggest ten clones account for 1.6% of the sample.

Counted from cysteine to phenylalanine, this CDR3 has 16 amino acids. Just the 48-base CDR3 DNA is kept, in frame starting at base 1. The germline V gene provides CDR1 ENHRY and CDR2 SYGVKD. V loses 6 bases at its end and J loses 0 bases; junction bases beyond the gene matches: 4. In total, approximately 690 healthy bone marrow donors made up the cohort. Cohort members were all nominally healthy when sampled, although unrecorded immune exposures were likely present. The donor tested CMV seropositive, placing the donor among the roughly 300 seropositive members of the cohort. A peripheral blood sample was collected from each donor, and TCR beta sequencing was performed on peripheral blood mononuclear cells. Genomic DNA extraction from the blood cell samples was performed with the Qiagen DNeasy Blood Extraction Kit. In the case of this clone: There is no known antigen for this receptor.

The origin of this receptor is a woman aged 40 to 50 in good health and CMV-seropositive. Sequencing used PBMCs. The rearrangement joined TRBV10-3 to TRBJ2-2, and 10 junction bases match TRBD2. The CDR3 protein is CAISKGLASNTGELFF. The sequenced DNA is TGTGCCATCAGCAAGGGACTAGCGTCGAACACCGGGGAGCTGTTTTTT.